The T cell receptor (beta chain) described here comes from a study of response to subunit inactivated influenza vaccine. Study-wide points: With each seasonal influenza vaccination, the authors suggested, few new T cells are recruited.

As regards this clonotype: Its target is unknown.

TCRdb analysed the RT-PCR reads with MiXCR anew, one entry per CDR3 protein. The sample lists approximately 530,000 distinct CDR3 sequences, roughly 13% occurring once. The clonotype originates from a man aged 50-60 years who received an inactivated influenza vaccine. This specimen was PBMCs from blood, taken roughly 45 days after vaccination.

This CDR3 reads CASSYEGKYTDTQYF. CDR3 coding DNA: TGTGCCAGCAGTTACGAAGGGAAGTACACAGATACGCAGTATTTT. The J gene is TRBJ2-3, the V gene TRBV6-2 or TRBV6-3; D call uncertain. The CDR3 is 15 residues long. The V end lost 2 bases, the J end lost 2 bases, and 11 bases lay between the germline ends. Germline V gene lookup returns CDR1 MNHEY and CDR2 SVGEGT.